Described below is a single TCR beta chain sequence and its context. Its antigen is undetermined. The V and J ends lost 10 bases and 4 bases respectively, with 10 bases between them. Germline lookup yields CDR1 MNHEY and CDR2 SVGAGI. The CDR3 contains 11 residues. The data originate from a study of cytomegalovirus exposure and HLA in healthy donors. Overall study results and limits: The study flagged roughly 150 TCR beta chains as cytomegalovirus-associated. As confirmed in vitro, three CMV-associated chains were specific for CMV antigens.

The donors were in the roughly 130-subject validation cohort, distinct from the approximately 670-subject first cohort. Method: immunoSEQ multiplex PCR; TCRdb's copy keeps in-frame clones and lacks some. Of about 220,000 clones listed, 90% to 95% are singletons. The sequenced material came from PBMCs. The chain carries TRBV6-5 and TRBJ1-1; tentatively, D is TRBD1 (6 bases). The sequence came from a woman aged 18 to 35 in good health and CMV-seronegative. Written as DNA, the CDR3 is TGTGCCATGGGGGCGCCCACTGAAGCTTTCTTT. Translated, it gives CAMGAPTEAFF.